A selection of T cell receptor beta chains follows, all from one sample in a study of CD8+ T cells in alopecia areata. The assay was immunoSEQ multiplex PCR, and TCRdb's table has in-frame clones only and misses some. This table has about 140,000 clones, roughly nine tenths appearing once. Sequencing was performed on CD8+ T cells sorted from blood, taken at week 4, from a patient treated with tofacitinib. The source of these receptors is a human donor with alopecia areata. The CDR3 runs from the conserved cysteine through the conserved F or W. A D gene is named only where the DNA matches it firmly. Clone size is not always given. Where it is, it says once, few, many or a class for expanded clones.

J gene: TRBJ2-3
clone size: .
V gene: TRBV9
D gene: .
CDR3 DNA: TGTGCCAGCAGCGTAGATAGCACAGATACGCAGTATTTT
CDR3 protein: CASSVDSTDTQYF

J gene: TRBJ2-7
clone size: few
V gene: TRBV27
D gene: .
CDR3 DNA: TGTGCCAGCAGTTTATACGCAGGGCCTACCTACGAGCAGTACTTC
CDR3 protein: CASSLYAGPTYEQYF

J gene: TRBJ2-1
clone size: .
V gene: TRBV29-1
D gene: TRBD1
CDR3 DNA: TGCAGCGTTGAGTCAGGGGGTGTCTACAATGAGCAGTTCTTC
CDR3 protein: CSVESGGVYNEQFF

J gene: TRBJ2-1
clone size: .
V gene: TRBV7-8
D gene: TRBD2
CDR3 DNA: TGTGCCAGCAGCTTACTAGCGGGAGGGCCTAGCTCCTACAATGAGCAGTTCTTC
CDR3 protein: CASSLLAGGPSSYNEQFF

J gene: TRBJ2-1
clone size: once
V gene: TRBV27
D gene: TRBD1
CDR3 DNA: TGTGCCAGCAGTTTATTGGACAGGGTAGGGAATGAGCAGTTCTTC
CDR3 protein: CASSLLDRVGNEQFF

J gene: TRBJ1-4
clone size: .
V gene: TRBV4-1
D gene: TRBD1
CDR3 DNA: TGCGCCAGCAGCCAAGGGGCAGGGGGTGAAAAACTGTTTTTT
CDR3 protein: CASSQGAGGEKLFF

J gene: TRBJ2-3
clone size: .
V gene: TRBV6-1
D gene: TRBD2
CDR3 DNA: TGTGCCAGCAGTGAAGATGGGGGGAGGGGCTTCACAGATACGCAGTATTTT
CDR3 protein: CASSEDGGRGFTDTQYF

J gene: TRBJ2-1
clone size: few
V gene: TRBV18
D gene: TRBD1
CDR3 DNA: TGTGCCAGCTCACTCCGGGACAGGGGTATGAGCAATGAGCAGTTCTTC
CDR3 protein: CASSLRDRGMSNEQFF

J gene: TRBJ2-1
clone size: once
V gene: TRBV2
D gene: .
CDR3 DNA: TGTGCCAGCAGTAAGACGGCCCGATGGGAGCAGTTCTTC
CDR3 protein: CASSKTARWEQFF

J gene: TRBJ2-3
clone size: .
V gene: TRBV2
D gene: TRBD1
CDR3 DNA: TGTGCCAGCTCGGACAGGGCCAACACAGATACGCAGTATTTT
CDR3 protein: CASSDRANTDTQYF

J gene: TRBJ1-2
clone size: .
V gene: TRBV7-6
D gene: .
CDR3 DNA: TGTGCCAGCAGCCTACTGGGGGGCAATGGCTACACCTTC
CDR3 protein: CASSLLGGNGYTF

J gene: TRBJ2-2
clone size: .
V gene: TRBV7-9
D gene: .
CDR3 DNA: TGTGCCAGCAGCGCCGGAGAGAACACCGGGGAGCTGTTTTTT
CDR3 protein: CASSAGENTGELFF

J gene: TRBJ2-3
clone size: once
V gene: TRBV5-1
D gene: TRBD2
CDR3 DNA: TGCGCCAGCAGCTTGGCCATTAGCGGGGGCCCCACAGATACGCAGTATTTT
CDR3 protein: CASSLAISGGPTDTQYF

J gene: TRBJ1-1
clone size: .
V gene: TRBV25-1
D gene: .
CDR3 DNA: TGTGCCAGCAGTGAATGGACTGAAGCTTTCTTT
CDR3 protein: CASSEWTEAFF

J gene: TRBJ1-2
clone size: .
V gene: TRBV7-6
D gene: .
CDR3 DNA: TGTGCCAGCAGCCTCAGCTCCGGAGATGGCTACACCTTC
CDR3 protein: CASSLSSGDGYTF

J gene: TRBJ2-2
clone size: .
V gene: TRBV6-5
D gene: .
CDR3 DNA: TGTGCCAGCAGCCCCGGAGAGGGTACCGGGGAGCTGTTTTTT
CDR3 protein: CASSPGEGTGELFF

J gene: TRBJ2-7
clone size: .
V gene: TRBV4-1
D gene: TRBD2
CDR3 DNA: TGCGCCAGCAGCCAAGAGATAGCGGGATCTACCTACGAGCAGTACTTC
CDR3 protein: CASSQEIAGSTYEQYF

J gene: TRBJ2-2
clone size: .
V gene: TRBV27
D gene: .
CDR3 DNA: TGTGCCAGCAGTCCCCCCACCGGGGAGCTGTTTTTT
CDR3 protein: CASSPPTGELFF

J gene: TRBJ2-7
clone size: .
V gene: TRBV29-1
D gene: TRBD1
CDR3 DNA: TGCAGCGTACCTACAGGGGACTACGAGCAGTACTTC
CDR3 protein: CSVPTGDYEQYF

J gene: TRBJ2-7
clone size: .
V gene: TRBV6-5
D gene: TRBD2
CDR3 DNA: TGTGCCAGCAGCTACCTAGCGGGGCACTCCTACGAGCAGTACTTC
CDR3 protein: CASSYLAGHSYEQYF

J gene: TRBJ2-3
clone size: .
V gene: TRBV10-2
D gene: .
CDR3 DNA: TGCGCCAGCAGTGAGATGAGGGAGGGCACAGATACGCAGTATTTT
CDR3 protein: CASSEMREGTDTQYF

J gene: TRBJ2-7
clone size: .
V gene: TRBV4-1
D gene: .
CDR3 DNA: TGCGCCAGCAGCCCCTTGACAGGAAAAGGTGAGCAGTACTTC
CDR3 protein: CASSPLTGKGEQYF

J gene: TRBJ2-7
clone size: .
V gene: TRBV20-1
D gene: .
CDR3 DNA: TGCAGTGCTAGAATGGGGGTGCAGTACTTC
CDR3 protein: CSARMGVQYF

J gene: TRBJ1-2
clone size: .
V gene: TRBV29-1
D gene: .
CDR3 DNA: TGCAGCGTCCCAACTTACGGAGGCTATGGCTACACCTTC
CDR3 protein: CSVPTYGGYGYTF

J gene: TRBJ2-7
clone size: .
V gene: TRBV27
D gene: .
CDR3 DNA: TGTGCCAGCAGTCCAGGGCAGGGAGAGCAGTACTTC
CDR3 protein: CASSPGQGEQYF

J gene: TRBJ2-7
clone size: .
V gene: TRBV5-1
D gene: TRBD1
CDR3 DNA: TGCGCCAGCAGCGGAGACAGGGCGGGCGAGCAGTACTTC
CDR3 protein: CASSGDRAGEQYF

J gene: TRBJ2-3
clone size: .
V gene: TRBV21-1
D gene: .
CDR3 DNA: TGTGCCAGCAGCAAAGAGAGAAGAGCTAGCACAGATACGCAGTATTTT
CDR3 protein: CASSKERRASTDTQYF

J gene: TRBJ2-7
clone size: .
V gene: TRBV27
D gene: .
CDR3 DNA: TGTGCCAGCAGCCTACCCGGGAGACGAGACTACGAGCAGTACTTC
CDR3 protein: CASSLPGRRDYEQYF

J gene: TRBJ1-2
clone size: .
V gene: TRBV29-1
D gene: TRBD1
CDR3 DNA: TGCAGCGTTGAAGGACAGGGAGGAAACGGCTATGGCTACACCTTC
CDR3 protein: CSVEGQGGNGYGYTF

J gene: TRBJ2-7
clone size: .
V gene: TRBV4-1
D gene: .
CDR3 DNA: TGCGCCAGCAGTCAGGGCACCCGAGGCTACGAGCAGTACTTC
CDR3 protein: CASSQGTRGYEQYF

J gene: TRBJ2-3
clone size: once
V gene: TRBV15
D gene: TRBD2
CDR3 DNA: TGTGCCACCAGCAGACCGACTAGCGGGAGTACAGATACGCAGTATTTT
CDR3 protein: CATSRPTSGSTDTQYF

J gene: TRBJ2-7
clone size: .
V gene: TRBV12-5
D gene: .
CDR3 DNA: TGTGCTAGTGGTCTCAACCCATACGAGCAGTACTTC
CDR3 protein: CASGLNPYEQYF

J gene: TRBJ1-2
clone size: .
V gene: TRBV5-4
D gene: TRBD1
CDR3 DNA: TGTGCCAGCAGCCACGGGACAGGCCATTATGGCTACACCTTC
CDR3 protein: CASSHGTGHYGYTF

J gene: TRBJ2-1
clone size: once
V gene: TRBV2
D gene: TRBD2
CDR3 DNA: TGTGCCAGCAGTGATCGGGGGGTGACGAACAATGAGCAGTTCTTC
CDR3 protein: CASSDRGVTNNEQFF

J gene: TRBJ2-7
clone size: .
V gene: TRBV29-1
D gene: TRBD1
CDR3 DNA: TGCAGCGTTGAGGACAGGGGGACCTACGAGCAGTACTTC
CDR3 protein: CSVEDRGTYEQYF

J gene: TRBJ1-1
clone size: .
V gene: TRBV29-1
D gene: .
CDR3 DNA: TGCAGCGTTGAAACCCTTAGGACTGAAGCTTTCTTT
CDR3 protein: CSVETLRTEAFF

J gene: TRBJ2-3
clone size: .
V gene: TRBV6-4
D gene: TRBD1
CDR3 DNA: TGTGCCAGCAGTTACCGGGACAGGGATACGCAGTATTTT
CDR3 protein: CASSYRDRDTQYF

J gene: TRBJ2-7
clone size: .
V gene: TRBV6-4
D gene: .
CDR3 DNA: TGTGCCAGCAGTGAGGGACAATACGAGCAGTACTTC
CDR3 protein: CASSEGQYEQYF

J gene: TRBJ2-3
clone size: .
V gene: TRBV11-2
D gene: TRBD2
CDR3 DNA: TGTGCCAGCAGCTTAGCCCCTCTCGTAGCGGGGGGCCCCCAAGATACGCAGTATTTT
CDR3 protein: CASSLAPLVAGGPQDTQYF

J gene: TRBJ2-3
clone size: .
V gene: TRBV6-1
D gene: TRBD2
CDR3 DNA: TGTGCCAGCAGTGAAGAAGCGGGAGGAGTGACAGATACGCAGTATTTT
CDR3 protein: CASSEEAGGVTDTQYF

J gene: TRBJ2-1
clone size: .
V gene: TRBV9
D gene: .
CDR3 DNA: TGTGCCAGCAGCGTAGGAGGGTGGAGGGGCGATGAGCAGTTCTTC
CDR3 protein: CASSVGGWRGDEQFF

J gene: TRBJ2-5
clone size: once
V gene: TRBV7-9
D gene: TRBD2
CDR3 DNA: TGTGCCAGCAGCCGGCCGGGACTACAAGAGACCCAGTACTTC
CDR3 protein: CASSRPGLQETQYF

J gene: TRBJ2-1
clone size: .
V gene: TRBV10-2
D gene: .
CDR3 DNA: TGCGCCAGCTGTCGGGATACTACGTTCAATGAGCAGTTCTTC
CDR3 protein: CASCRDTTFNEQFF

J gene: TRBJ2-7
clone size: few
V gene: TRBV30
D gene: .
CDR3 DNA: TGTGCCTGGAGTCGAGCGGGCGAGCAGTACTTC
CDR3 protein: CAWSRAGEQYF

J gene: TRBJ1-1
clone size: .
V gene: TRBV16
D gene: .
CDR3 DNA: TGTGCCAGCAGCCAAGGGGGCGGCACTGAAGCTTTCTTT
CDR3 protein: CASSQGGGTEAFF

J gene: TRBJ2-7
clone size: .
V gene: TRBV7-6
D gene: TRBD1
CDR3 DNA: TGTGCCAGCAGCCCCACAGGGGTGGCTCACGAGCAGTACTTC
CDR3 protein: CASSPTGVAHEQYF

J gene: TRBJ2-1
clone size: .
V gene: TRBV29-1
D gene: .
CDR3 DNA: TGCAGCGTGGCAGGGTCACAGTTCTTC
CDR3 protein: CSVAGSQFF